Presented here are 7 T cell receptor beta chains from one specimen sequenced in a study of blood T cell repertoires in COVID-19. TCRdb's table, derived via immunoSEQ multiplex PCR, lists solely in-frame clones and lacks some. The data show tens of thousands of clones, nearly 90% seen once. Sequencing was done on a sample of peripheral blood. These TCRs come from a woman older than 75 with active or convalescent COVID-19.

This clone has a single count. At one boundary the junction diverges from the germline segment, which might be a read error. This chain links TRBV24-1 with TRBJ1-4; 7 bases line up with TRBD1. Germline V lookup: CDR1 KGHDR, CDR2 SFDVKD. The CDR3 extends over 15 amino acids. Here the CDR3 reads CATSAGTATNEKLFF. CDR3 DNA: TGTGCCACCAGTGCGGGGACAGCAACTAATGAAAAACTATTTTTT.

Here the CDR3 reads CASSRDSSNQPQHF. CDR3 nucleotide sequence: TGTGCCAGCAGCCGGGACTCCAGCAATCAGCCCCAGCATTTT. The rearrangement uses TRBV7-2 and TRBJ1-5, with D possibly TRBD1 on 5 matching bases. The CDR3 is 14 residues long. The V end was cut by 5 bases, the J end by 1 base, with 9 bases between. Germline V gene lookup returns CDR1 SGHTA and CDR2 FQGNSA. The whole variable domain, filled in from reference TRBV7-2 and TRBJ1-5, reads GAGVSQSPSNKVTEKGKDVELRCDPISGHTALYWYRQSLGQGLEFLIYFQGNSAPDKSGLPSDRFSAERTGGSVSTLTIQRTQQEDSAVYLCASSRDSSNQPQHFGDGTRLSIL.

V and J are TRBV6-4 and TRBJ2-7; 8 bases line up with TRBD1. The CDR3 covers 14 residues. J lost 4 bases, V lost 8 bases, and 10 bases had no gene match. Germline CDR1 and CDR2: MRHNA and SNTAGT. CDR3 in DNA: TGTGCCAGCGACCGGGACAGGACGGATTACGAGCAGTACTTC. This encodes CASDRDRTDYEQYF.

This clone was found a few times. The chain recombines TRBV4-3 with TRBJ1-1, with a tentative D call TRBD1 (5 bases). Trimming left V 0 bases short and J 11 bases short, with 16 bases between. Germline V lookup: CDR1 LGHNA, CDR2 YSLEER. The CDR3 runs to 14 residues. The CDR3 reads CASSQEAGMRVAFF. CDR3 nucleotides: TGCGCCAGCAGCCAAGAAGCAGGGATGAGAGTGGCTTTCTTT.

This chain links TRBV18 with TRBJ1-5, with a tentative D call TRBD1 (6 bases). CDR1 is KGHSH and CDR2 is LQKENI in the germline V gene. The CDR3 spans 15 residues. Trimming stripped 1 base from V and 5 bases from J, with 12 bases between. CDR3 residues: CASSPRGGDYQPQHF. The CDR3 DNA sequence: TGTGCCAGCTCACCACGAGGGGGGGATTATCAGCCCCAGCATTTT.

This chain uses TRBV7-3 with TRBJ1-1; D remains unclear. This CDR3 is built from 14 residues. Trimming pared 5 bases from V and 1 base from J, leaving 11 bases between. Germline V gives CDR1 SGHTA, CDR2 FQGTGA. In nucleotides, the CDR3 is TGTGCCAGCAGCCCGGCGGGGAGGAACACTGAAGCTTTCTTT. Translating it yields CASSPAGRNTEAFF.

The chain is built from TRBV3-1 (or the pseudogene TRBV3-2) and TRBJ2-5, with TRBD2 matching over 12 bases. Germline V gene lookup returns CDR1 LGHDT and CDR2 YNNKEL (reference sequence). The CDR3 loop spans 14 amino acids. Trimming took 4 bases from V and 5 from J; bases not matched to a gene: 2. The CDR3 DNA reads TGTGCCAGCAGCCTGACTAGCGGGAGTGAGACCCAGTACTTC. Encoded protein: CASSLTSGSETQYF.